This entry concerns a single T cell receptor beta chain. Its antigen specificity is not known. Within one base of it there is no much larger clone, and no base qualities were kept. This entry is derived from a study of T cell responses to AZD1222 COVID-19 vaccine (dated by TCRdb to the early 2020s). About the full investigation: AZD1222 recipients whose second dose came at about 4 weeks and those whose second dose came at about 12 weeks were combined into one group, since spike-specific TCR depth and breadth did not differ between the two schedules. A total of 233 trial participants underwent TCR sequencing, of whom 200 to 220 had received two doses of AZD1222 and about 25 had received two doses of the MenACWY control vaccine. Trial participants were enrolled into age subgroups of 18-55, 56-69 and 70-plus years, which contained approximately 150, 30 and 60 TCR-sequenced participants, respectively.

The paper as a whole reports these results and caveats: Participants were mostly white British, with more females than males. The authors suggested clonal diversity may have been underestimated. Vaccine-associated CD4 TCRs spanned the whole spike protein, with dominant responses in regions 160-218 and 743-854. Nearly half of unique spike-specific TCRs reportedly recognized epitopes outside regions mutated in the B.1.351 and B.1.1.7 variants. Conclusions about previously exposed vaccinees were limited because only a handful of AZD1222 recipients were SARS-CoV-2 seropositive at baseline. The 56-69-year group was small, and its depth increase did not reach significance, likely because of low power. Spike-specific TCR breadth and depth rose significantly after two AZD1222 doses compared with day 0 and with MenACWY recipients. No day 14 peak-response samples were available, so repertoires were characterized only after the peak T cell response.

The CDR3 regions of human TCRbeta chains were analyzed by immunosequencing. The study's processing was this. TCRs in the repertoires were matched against a reference library of SARS-CoV-2-specific TCRs that had been generated with the MIRA antigen-specificity platform. Breadth meant the fraction of unique TCRs that were SARS-CoV-2-associated, whereas depth meant the fraction of total T cells that were SARS-CoV-2-associated. Using the MIRA data, every spike-specific TCR was mapped to the spike region that the TCR reacted to and assigned to either a CD4 or a CD8 class. Log10-transformed breadth and depth values were compared by one-way ANOVA with Sidak's multiple comparisons tests. Drawn from immuneACCESS, this table holds only the in-frame rearrangements with V and J called that TCRdb kept. Clones are partly lost; checked studies trace under half to an unresolved V gene and leave the rest unexplained. V and J calls and clone size are given by that table; D and trimming were obtained from the DNA. The sample table contains about 130,000 clones; only one count was recorded for approximately 94% of them. In total, the top ten clones hold approximately 7% of the sample.

CDR1 and CDR2 were assigned from the germline V gene as SGHRS and YFSETQ. Including cysteine and phenylalanine, the CDR3 has 17 amino acids. The entry retains the CDR3 DNA only, 51 bases that are in frame from base 1. The germline ends are 13 bases apart after V is trimmed by 0 bases and J by 0 bases. In the paper's terms, the time point label means: baseline before first vaccination. Vaccinee samples were obtained from the UK trials COV001 and COV002, which included a single-blind randomized controlled phase 2/3 trial of AZD1222 (ChAdOx1 nCoV-19) in healthy adults. For TCRbeta chain sequencing, PBMC samples from trial participants were taken at day 0 and at day 28 after the second dose.

This TCR was recovered from an adult in good health. The chain is encoded by TRBV5-1 joined to TRBJ1-5, with no confident D gene call. The sample here was peripheral blood, taken on day 0 of AZD1222 vaccination. The CDR3 has the sequence CASSLGAHLPSNQPQHF. Read as DNA, the sequence is TGCGCCAGCAGCTTGGGGGCACACCTTCCTAGCAATCAGCCCCAGCATTTT.